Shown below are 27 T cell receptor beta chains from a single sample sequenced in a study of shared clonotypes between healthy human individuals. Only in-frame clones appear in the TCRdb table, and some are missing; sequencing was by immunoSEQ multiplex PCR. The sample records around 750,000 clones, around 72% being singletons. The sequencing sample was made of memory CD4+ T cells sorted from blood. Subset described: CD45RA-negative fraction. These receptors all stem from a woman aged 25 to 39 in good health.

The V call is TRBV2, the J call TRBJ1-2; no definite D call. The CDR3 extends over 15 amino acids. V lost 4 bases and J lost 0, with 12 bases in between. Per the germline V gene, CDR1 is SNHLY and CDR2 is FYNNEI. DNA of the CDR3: TGTGCCAGCAGTGGGTCGGCAGGTCCTAACTATGGCTACACCTTC. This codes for CASSGSAGPNYGYTF.

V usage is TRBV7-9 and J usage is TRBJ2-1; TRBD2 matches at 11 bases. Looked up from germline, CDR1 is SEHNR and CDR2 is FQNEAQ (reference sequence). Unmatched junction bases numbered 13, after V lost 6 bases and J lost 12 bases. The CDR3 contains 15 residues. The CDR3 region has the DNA TGTGCCAGCAGGCTACCGGGACTAGCGGACAGACGGCAGTTCTTC. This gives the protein CASRLPGLADRRQFF. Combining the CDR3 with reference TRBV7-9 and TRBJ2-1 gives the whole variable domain DTGVSQNPRHKITKRGQNVTFRCDPISEHNRLYWYRQTLGQGPEFLTYFQNEAQLEKSRLLSDRFSAERPKGSFSTLEIQRTEQGDSAMYLCASRLPGLADRRQFFGPGTRLTVL.

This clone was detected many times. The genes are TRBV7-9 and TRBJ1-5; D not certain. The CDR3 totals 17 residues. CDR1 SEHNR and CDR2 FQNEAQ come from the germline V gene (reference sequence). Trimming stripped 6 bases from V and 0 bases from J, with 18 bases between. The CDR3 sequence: CASRPDDPNYSNQPQHF. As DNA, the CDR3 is TGTGCCAGCAGGCCCGACGATCCCAATTATAGCAATCAGCCCCAGCATTTT. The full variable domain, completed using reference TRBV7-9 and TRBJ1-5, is DTGVSQNPRHKITKRGQNVTFRCDPISEHNRLYWYRQTLGQGPEFLTYFQNEAQLEKSRLLSDRFSAERPKGSFSTLEIQRTEQGDSAMYLCASRPDDPNYSNQPQHFGDGTRLSIL.

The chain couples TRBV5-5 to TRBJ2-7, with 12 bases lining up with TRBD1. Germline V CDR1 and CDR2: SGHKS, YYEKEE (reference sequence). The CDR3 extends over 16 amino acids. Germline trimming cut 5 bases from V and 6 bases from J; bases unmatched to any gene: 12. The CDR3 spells CASSHGPGDRGPEQYF. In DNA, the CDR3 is TGTGCCAGCAGTCACGGCCCCGGGGACAGGGGGCCCGAGCAGTACTTC.

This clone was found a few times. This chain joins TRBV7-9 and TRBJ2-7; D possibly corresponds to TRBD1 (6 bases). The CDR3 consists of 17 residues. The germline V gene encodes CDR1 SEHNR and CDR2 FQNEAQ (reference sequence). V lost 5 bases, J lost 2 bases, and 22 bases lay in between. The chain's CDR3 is CASSSRMGQGLTYEQYF. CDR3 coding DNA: TGTGCCAGCAGCAGCCGGATGGGTCAGGGGTTGACCTACGAGCAGTACTTC.

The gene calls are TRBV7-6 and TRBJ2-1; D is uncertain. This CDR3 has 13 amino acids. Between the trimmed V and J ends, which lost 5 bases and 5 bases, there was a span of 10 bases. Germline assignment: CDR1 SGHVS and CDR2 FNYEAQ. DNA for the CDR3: TGTGCCAGCAGCCTCCCAGTGAACAATGAGCAGTTCTTC. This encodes CASSLPVNNEQFF.

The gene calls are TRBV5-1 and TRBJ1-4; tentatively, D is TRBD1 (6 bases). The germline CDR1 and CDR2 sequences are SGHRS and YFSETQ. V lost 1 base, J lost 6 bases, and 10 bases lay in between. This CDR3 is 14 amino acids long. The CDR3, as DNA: TGCGCCAGCAGCTTGACAGGGCCCGATGAAAAACTGTTTTTT. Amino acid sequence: CASSLTGPDEKLFF.

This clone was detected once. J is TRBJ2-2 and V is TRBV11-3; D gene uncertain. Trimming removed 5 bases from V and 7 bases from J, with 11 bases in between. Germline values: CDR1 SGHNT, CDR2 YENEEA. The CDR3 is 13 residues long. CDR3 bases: TGTGCCAGCAGCCCGGATCTAGGCGGGGAGCTGTTTTTT. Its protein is CASSPDLGGELFF.

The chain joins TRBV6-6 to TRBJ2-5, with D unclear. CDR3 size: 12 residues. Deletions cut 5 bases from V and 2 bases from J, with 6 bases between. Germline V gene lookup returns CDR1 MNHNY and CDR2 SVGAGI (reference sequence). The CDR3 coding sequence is TGTGCCAGCAGTCGGAGACAAGAGACCCAGTACTTC. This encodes CASSRRQETQYF.

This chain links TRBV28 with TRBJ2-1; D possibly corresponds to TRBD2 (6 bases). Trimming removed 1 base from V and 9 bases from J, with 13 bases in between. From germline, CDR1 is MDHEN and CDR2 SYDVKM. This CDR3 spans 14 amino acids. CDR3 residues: CASSLSGGFGEQFF. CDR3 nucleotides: TGTGCCAGCAGTTTATCAGGAGGGTTCGGTGAGCAGTTCTTC.

The CDR3 sequence: CASSLAGSMAFF. CDR3 coding DNA: TGTGCCAGCAGTTTAGCAGGGAGCATGGCTTTCTTT. This chain uses TRBV28 with TRBJ1-1; D may be TRBD1 (5 bases). Germline CDR1 reads MDHEN; CDR2 reads SYDVKM. Trimming shortened V by 2 bases and J by 11 bases, and 12 bases separated the two germline ends. The CDR3 extends over 12 amino acids.

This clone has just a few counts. This CDR3 reads CASSLDETTPQHF. CDR3 in DNA: TGTGCCAGCAGCTTAGATGAAACGACGCCCCAGCATTTT. J is TRBJ1-5 and V is TRBV11-2; D ambiguous. The CDR3 sequence is 13 residues long. The germline gives CDR1 SGHAT, CDR2 FQNNGV. V shed 0 bases and J shed 9 bases, with 9 bases lying between them.

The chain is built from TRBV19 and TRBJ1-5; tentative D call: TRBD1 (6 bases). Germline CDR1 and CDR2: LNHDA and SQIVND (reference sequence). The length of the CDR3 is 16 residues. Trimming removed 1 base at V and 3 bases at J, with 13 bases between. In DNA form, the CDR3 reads TGTGCCAGTAGTATAGCTTGGACAGTCCTCAATCAGCCCCAGCATTTT. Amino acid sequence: CASSIAWTVLNQPQHF.

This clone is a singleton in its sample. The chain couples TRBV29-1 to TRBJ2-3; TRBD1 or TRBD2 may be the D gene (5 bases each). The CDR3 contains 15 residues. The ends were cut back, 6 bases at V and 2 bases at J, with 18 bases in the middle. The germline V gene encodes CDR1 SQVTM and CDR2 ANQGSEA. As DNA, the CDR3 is TGCAGCGTCCGCGCCGGGACGGGGATCACAGATACGCAGTATTTT. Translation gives CSVRAGTGITDTQYF.

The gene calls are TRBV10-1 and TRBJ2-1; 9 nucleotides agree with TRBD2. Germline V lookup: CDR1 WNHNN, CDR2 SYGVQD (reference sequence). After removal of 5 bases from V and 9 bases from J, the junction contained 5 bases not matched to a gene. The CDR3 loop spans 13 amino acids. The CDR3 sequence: CASSSREGGEQFF. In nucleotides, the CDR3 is TGCGCCAGCAGTTCGCGGGAGGGTGGTGAGCAGTTCTTC.

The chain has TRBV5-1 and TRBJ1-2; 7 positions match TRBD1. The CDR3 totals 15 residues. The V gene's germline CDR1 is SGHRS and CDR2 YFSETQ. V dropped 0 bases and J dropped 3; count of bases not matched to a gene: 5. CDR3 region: CASSLARGFDYGYTF. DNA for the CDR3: TGCGCCAGCAGCTTGGCCAGGGGGTTTGACTATGGCTACACCTTC.

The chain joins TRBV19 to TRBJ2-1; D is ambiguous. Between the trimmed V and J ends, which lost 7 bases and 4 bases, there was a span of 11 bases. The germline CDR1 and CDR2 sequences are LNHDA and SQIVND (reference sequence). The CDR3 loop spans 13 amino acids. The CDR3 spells CASTPTGYNEQFF. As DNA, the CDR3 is TGTGCCAGTACCCCTACTGGGTACAATGAGCAGTTCTTC.

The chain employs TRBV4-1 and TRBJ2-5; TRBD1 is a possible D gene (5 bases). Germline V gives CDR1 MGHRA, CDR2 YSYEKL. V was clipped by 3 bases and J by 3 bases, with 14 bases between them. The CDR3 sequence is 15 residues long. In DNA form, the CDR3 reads TGCGCCAGCAGCCAGACGGCCAGGGTAGAAGAGACCCAGTACTTC. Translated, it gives CASSQTARVEETQYF.

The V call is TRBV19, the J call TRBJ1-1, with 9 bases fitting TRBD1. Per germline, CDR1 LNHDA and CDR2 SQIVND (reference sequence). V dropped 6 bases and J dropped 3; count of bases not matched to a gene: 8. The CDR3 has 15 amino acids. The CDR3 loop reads CASRDIRQGDTEAFF. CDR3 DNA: TGTGCCAGTAGGGATATCAGACAGGGGGACACTGAAGCTTTCTTT.

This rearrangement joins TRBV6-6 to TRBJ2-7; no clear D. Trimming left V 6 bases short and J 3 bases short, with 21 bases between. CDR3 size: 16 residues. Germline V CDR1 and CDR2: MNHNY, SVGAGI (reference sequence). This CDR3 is CASREKPTQNDYEQYF. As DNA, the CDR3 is TGTGCCAGCAGGGAGAAACCCACCCAAAATGACTACGAGCAGTACTTC.

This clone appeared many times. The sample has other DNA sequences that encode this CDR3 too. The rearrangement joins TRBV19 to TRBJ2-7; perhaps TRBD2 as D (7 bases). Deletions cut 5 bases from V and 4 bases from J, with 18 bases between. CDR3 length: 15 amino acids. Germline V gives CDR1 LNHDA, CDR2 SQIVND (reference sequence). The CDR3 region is CASSPRGRTTYEQYF. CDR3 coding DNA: TGTGCCAGTAGTCCGCGGGGGCGTACAACTTACGAGCAGTACTTC.

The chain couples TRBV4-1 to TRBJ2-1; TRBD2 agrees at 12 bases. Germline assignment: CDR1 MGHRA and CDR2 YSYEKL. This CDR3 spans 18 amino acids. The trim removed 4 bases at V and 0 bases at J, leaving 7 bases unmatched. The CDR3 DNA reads TGCGCCAGCAGCCGGGGGACTAGCGGGTTTGACTCCTACAATGAGCAGTTCTTC. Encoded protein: CASSRGTSGFDSYNEQFF.

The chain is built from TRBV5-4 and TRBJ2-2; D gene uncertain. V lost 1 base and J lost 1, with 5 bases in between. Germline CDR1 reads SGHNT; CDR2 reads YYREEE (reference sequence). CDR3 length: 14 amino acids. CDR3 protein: CASSLYVNTGELFF. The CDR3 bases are TGTGCCAGCAGCTTGTATGTGAACACCGGGGAGCTGTTTTTT.

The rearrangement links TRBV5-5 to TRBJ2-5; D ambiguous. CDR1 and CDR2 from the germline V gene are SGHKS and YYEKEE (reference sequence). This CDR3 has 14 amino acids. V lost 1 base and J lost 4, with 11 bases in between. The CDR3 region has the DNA TGTGCCAGCAGCTTGTCCCTCAGCCTAGAGACCCAGTACTTC. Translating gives CASSLSLSLETQYF.

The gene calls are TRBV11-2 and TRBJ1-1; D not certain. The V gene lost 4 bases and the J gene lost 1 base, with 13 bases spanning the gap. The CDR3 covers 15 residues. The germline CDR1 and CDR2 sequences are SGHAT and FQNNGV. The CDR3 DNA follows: TGTGCCAGCAGCTACACGGGATTTAGGAACACTGAAGCTTTCTTT. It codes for CASSYTGFRNTEAFF.

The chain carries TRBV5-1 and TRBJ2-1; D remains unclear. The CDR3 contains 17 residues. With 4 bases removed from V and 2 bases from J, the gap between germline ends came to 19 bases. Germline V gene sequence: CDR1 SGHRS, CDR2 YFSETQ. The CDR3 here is CASSKTLRVGTYNEQFF. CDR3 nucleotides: TGCGCCAGCAGCAAGACCCTAAGGGTGGGGACCTACAATGAGCAGTTCTTC.

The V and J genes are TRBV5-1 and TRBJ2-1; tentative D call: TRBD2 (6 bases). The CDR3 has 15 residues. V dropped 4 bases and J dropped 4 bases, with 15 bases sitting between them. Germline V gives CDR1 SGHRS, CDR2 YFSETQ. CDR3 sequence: CASSIGRPSYNEQFF. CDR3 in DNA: TGCGCCAGCAGCATCGGGAGACCTTCATACAATGAGCAGTTCTTC.